These 8 T cell receptor beta chains share one sample of origin, sequenced in a study of spatial heterogeneity in lung cancer. Study results and caveats: Higher tumor mutation counts went along with higher counts of expanded intratumoral alpha and beta TCRs.

TCRdb reprocessed the 5' RACE reads with MiXCR, giving one entry per CDR3 protein. Seen here are about 100,000 distinct CDR3 sequences, approximately 4% observed once, and the top ten hold 21%. These receptors have no identified antigens. Time point noted: sample taken at primary tumor resection. The source was lung tumor tissue, collected at surgery. The receptors were gathered from a male donor with early-stage non-small cell lung cancer.

In this sample, this clonotype turned up many times. This sequence joins TRBV13 and TRBJ2-3; TRBD2 matches at 8 bases. Trimming cost V 3 bases and J 6 bases; bases outside gene matches: 8. This CDR3 region has 15 residues. Per germline, CDR1 PRHDT and CDR2 FYEKMQ (reference sequence). The CDR3, as DNA: TGTGCCAGCAGCTTTCCCCCAGCGGGAGAGGATACGCAGTATTTT. This translates into CASSFPPAGEDTQYF. Variable domain in full (rest from reference TRBV13 and TRBJ2-3): AAGVIQSPRHLIKEKRETATLKCYPIPRHDTVYWYQQGPGQDPQFLISFYEKMQSDKGSIPDRFSAQQFSDYHSELNMSSLELGDSALYFCASSFPPAGEDTQYFGPGTRLTVL.

This clonotype was recorded at least ten times. The rearrangement uses TRBV20-1 and TRBJ1-3; D remains ambiguous. Germline assignment: CDR1 DFQATT and CDR2 SNEGSKA (reference sequence). V lost 0 bases, J lost 0 bases, and 12 bases lay in between. The CDR3 loop spans 16 amino acids. The CDR3 protein is CSARDPESGSGNTIYF. The CDR3 nucleotides read TGCAGTGCTAGAGATCCAGAGTCCGGCTCTGGAAACACCATATATTTT.

This chain links TRBV3-1 with TRBJ2-7; 8 positions match TRBD2. J was trimmed by 0 bases and V by 1 base; bases with no gene match: 5. CDR3 size: 16 residues. The germline gives CDR1 LGHDT, CDR2 YNNKEL (reference sequence). The CDR3 DNA follows: TGTGCCAGCAGCCAAGGGATGAGCGGGAGCTCCTACGAGCAGTACTTC. Amino acid sequence: CASSQGMSGSSYEQYF.

There are many counts of this clonotype. The genes are TRBV29-1 and TRBJ2-7; the D gene is possibly TRBD2 (6 bases). Germline CDR1 SQVTM, CDR2 ANQGSEA. This CDR3 is built from 12 residues. The V end was cut by 7 bases, the J end by 0 bases, with 10 bases between. As DNA, the CDR3 is TGCAGCGGGGGGGATAGCTCCTACGAGCAGTACTTC. Amino acids: CSGGDSSYEQYF.

This clonotype has more than one count but fewer than ten. The rearrangement uses TRBV19 and TRBJ1-5; no reliable D call. Germline V gene lookup returns CDR1 LNHDA and CDR2 SQIVND (reference sequence). CDR3 size: 17 residues. V was clipped by 0 bases and J by 6 bases, with 18 bases between them. DNA for the CDR3: TGTGCCAGTAGTATAGATCCACTCGACCCTGCCGGTCAGCCCCAGCATTTT. This sequence encodes CASSIDPLDPAGQPQHF.

This clonotype was observed at least ten times. This chain's CDR3 is CASSQGVTVGADQRYYNSPLHF. The CDR3 bases are TGTGCCAGCAGCCAAGGGGTTACTGTTGGGGCGGATCAGAGGTACTATAATTCACCCCTCCACTTT. This chain connects TRBV3-1 to TRBJ1-6, with D possibly matching TRBD1 (5 bases). Germline CDR1 LGHDT, CDR2 YNNKEL (reference sequence). Between the trimmed V and J ends, which lost 1 base and 3 bases, there was a span of 28 bases. The CDR3 consists of 22 residues.

This clonotype was observed at least ten times. This chain links TRBV6-6 with TRBJ1-6; D ambiguous. Germline lookup yields CDR1 MNHNY and CDR2 SVGAGI (reference sequence). V lost 2 bases to trimming and J lost 7 bases, with 9 bases between them. CDR3 length equals 14 residues. CDR3 region: CASSYSGENSPLHF. The CDR3 nucleotides read TGTGCCAGCAGTTACAGCGGGGAGAATTCACCCCTCCACTTT.

Many counts were recorded for this clonotype. This rearrangement joins TRBV7-9 to TRBJ2-1; D remains unclear. Trimming cost V 3 bases and J 0 bases, with 12 bases left between them. The length of the CDR3 is 16 residues. The germline V gene encodes CDR1 SEHNR and CDR2 FQNEAQ (reference sequence). The DNA of the CDR3 is TGTGCCAGCAGCTTCTCGGCCTCCAGCTCCTACAATGAGCAGTTCTTC. Translation: CASSFSASSSYNEQFF. The entire variable domain, with the rest obtained from reference TRBV7-9 and TRBJ2-1, is as follows: DTGVSQNPRHKITKRGQNVTFRCDPISEHNRLYWYRQTLGQGPEFLTYFQNEAQLEKSRLLSDRFSAERPKGSFSTLEIQRTEQGDSAMYLCASSFSASSSYNEQFFGPGTRLTVL.